The 24 T cell receptor beta chains below were found in one sample sequenced in a study of shared clonotypes between healthy human individuals. The assay was immunoSEQ multiplex PCR, and TCRdb's table has in-frame clones only and misses some. The sample shows 1.4 million or so clones, 98% of them seen only once. Source material: naive CD4+ T cells sorted from blood. Subset reported: CD45RA+ positively selected. The receptors derive from a man aged 25 to 40 in good health.

This chain joins TRBV19 and TRBJ1-5; D unclear. Trimming removed 1 base at V and 0 bases at J, with 13 bases between. This CDR3 contains 17 residues. Looked up from germline, CDR1 is LNHDA and CDR2 is SQIVND (reference sequence). DNA for the CDR3: TGTGCCAGTAGTATAGGCGGAGATAGTTATAGCAATCAGCCCCAGCATTTT. Translating gives CASSIGGDSYSNQPQHF.

This clone was detected once. The chain carries TRBV6-5 and TRBJ2-3, with D perhaps matching TRBD2 (6 bases). The V gene lost 2 bases and the J gene lost 4 bases, with 13 bases spanning the gap. This CDR3 has 15 residues. The germline V gene encodes CDR1 MNHEY and CDR2 SVGAGI. The chain's CDR3 is CASSYGLATPDTQYF. DNA for the CDR3: TGTGCCAGCAGTTACGGGCTAGCGACCCCAGATACGCAGTATTTT.

The chain recombines TRBV5-8 with TRBJ2-2; perhaps TRBD2 as D (6 bases). CDR3 length equals 16 residues. Looked up from germline, CDR1 is SGHTS and CDR2 is YDEGEE. Trimming stripped 4 bases from V and 2 bases from J, with 15 bases between. The CDR3 region has the DNA TGTGCCAGCAGCCTTCGTGGAGGGGAAAACACCGGGGAGCTGTTTTTT. Protein product: CASSLRGGENTGELFF.

V usage is TRBV11-2 and J usage is TRBJ2-1; no clear D gene. This CDR3 spans 12 amino acids. Trimming left V 1 base short and J 8 bases short, with 6 bases between. Germline V CDR1 and CDR2: SGHAT, FQNNGV. CDR3 amino acids: CASSLVRYEQFF. The DNA of the CDR3 is TGTGCCAGCAGCTTAGTTAGATATGAGCAGTTCTTC.

With respect to this clone: The sample carries other DNA sequences with the same CDR3. This chain joins TRBV18 and TRBJ2-7; maybe TRBD2 (6 bases). Trimming cost V 3 bases and J 1 base, with 13 bases left between them. The germline V gene encodes CDR1 KGHSH and CDR2 LQKENI. The CDR3 loop spans 15 amino acids. The CDR3 is CASSPRGTSSYEQYF. CDR3 DNA: TGTGCCAGCTCACCCCGAGGGACTTCATCCTACGAGCAGTACTTC. Variable domain in full (rest from reference TRBV18 and TRBJ2-7): NAGVMQNPRHLVRRRGQEARLRCSPMKGHSHVYWYRQLPEEGLKFMVYLQKENIIDESGMPKERFSAEFPKEGPSILRIQQVVRGDSAAYFCASSPRGTSSYEQYFGPGTRLTVT.

This clone was counted once. The chain's CDR3 is CARIGGFTEAFF. CDR3 bases: TGTGCCAGAATTGGAGGGTTCACTGAAGCTTTCTTT. The gene calls are TRBV5-3 and TRBJ1-1; D gene unclear. TRBV5-3 is placed among ORFs of uncertain function. The CDR3 has 12 amino acids. The ends were cut back, 6 bases at V and 4 bases at J, with 10 bases in the middle.

The chain joins TRBV7-3 to TRBJ2-1; 8 bases are a match to TRBD2. This CDR3 region has 15 residues. Germline CDR1 SGHTA, CDR2 FQGTGA. With 3 bases clipped from V and 1 base from J, the junction kept 2 bases outside the gene matches. DNA for the CDR3: TGTGCCAGCAGCTTGCGGGGGGATTCCTACAATGAGCAGTTCTTC. Its protein is CASSLRGDSYNEQFF.

The chain is built from TRBV6-5 and TRBJ1-1; 7 bases map to TRBD1. V lost 8 bases and J lost 8; bases outside the gene matches: 14. CDR3 length: 14 amino acids. The V gene's germline CDR1 is MNHEY and CDR2 SVGAGI. Written as DNA, the CDR3 is TGTGCCAGCCGACCCCCCGGGACAGATTTAGAAGCTTTCTTT. Translating it yields CASRPPGTDLEAFF.

CDR3 amino acids: CASSLAGRVLREQYF. The DNA of the CDR3 is TGTGCCAGCAGTTTAGCGGGAAGGGTGCTACGCGAGCAGTACTTC. The chain joins TRBV6-5 to TRBJ2-7, with TRBD2 matching over 8 bases. The CDR3 has 15 amino acids. V was pared by 4 bases and J by 6 bases, with 11 bases of the junction left unmatched. Germline CDR1 reads MNHEY; CDR2 reads SVGAGI.

The J gene is TRBJ2-7, the V gene TRBV5-4; unclear D gene. V lost 5 bases, J lost 2 bases, and 8 bases lay in between. Germline lookup yields CDR1 SGHNT and CDR2 YYREEE (reference sequence). This CDR3 spans 12 amino acids. The CDR3 loop reads CASSTVTYEQYF. The CDR3 DNA follows: TGTGCCAGCAGTACCGTCACCTACGAGCAGTACTTC.

This chain joins TRBV25-1 and TRBJ1-2, with D possibly being TRBD1 (5 bases). Per the germline V gene, CDR1 is MGHDK and CDR2 is SYGVNS. This CDR3 spans 14 amino acids. Trimming took 1 base from V and 4 from J, leaving 10 bases between them. The CDR3, as DNA: TGTGCCAGCAGTGAATCAGGGTTCGGCTATGGCTACACCTTC. It encodes CASSESGFGYGYTF.

The DNA of the CDR3 is TGTGCCAGCAGCAAAGAGGAGGACAGCTATCAAGAGACCCAGTACTTC. It is translated as CASSKEEDSYQETQYF. The chain links TRBV21-1 to TRBJ2-5; the D call of TRBD1 is as the table states it, not checked on the DNA. TRBV21-1 is a documented pseudogene. The CDR3 has 16 amino acids.

This chain joins TRBV28 and TRBJ2-5; possibly TRBD1 or TRBD2 for D (5 bases each). Deletions cut 3 bases from V and 2 bases from J, with 10 bases between. This CDR3 region has 14 residues. Per the germline V gene, CDR1 is MDHEN and CDR2 is SYDVKM. The DNA for the CDR3 is TGTGCCAGCAGTTTTTCAGGGAGTCAAGAGACCCAGTACTTC. This translates into CASSFSGSQETQYF. Full variable domain (outside the CDR3, taken from reference TRBV28 and TRBJ2-5): DVKVTQSSRYLVKRTGEKVFLECVQDMDHENMFWYRQDPGLGLRLIYFSYDVKMKEKGDIPEGYSVSREKKERFSLILESASTNQTSMYLCASSFSGSQETQYFGPGTRLLVL.

The rearrangement links TRBV19 to TRBJ2-7, with D perhaps matching TRBD1 or TRBD2 (5 bases each). This CDR3 has 14 amino acids. Trimming removed 5 bases from V and 0 bases from J, with 11 bases in between. Germline loops: CDR1 LNHDA, CDR2 SQIVND (reference sequence). CDR3 region: CASSLRDGSYEQYF. The CDR3 DNA follows: TGTGCCAGTAGTCTCCGGGACGGCTCCTACGAGCAGTACTTC.

This sequence joins TRBV15 and TRBJ2-7, with 10 bases lining up with TRBD2. The CDR3 sequence is 18 residues long. In germline, CDR1 is LNHNV, CDR2 YYDKDF (reference sequence). V dropped 0 bases and J dropped 0; count of bases not matched to a gene: 8. The CDR3 spells CATSRDSIAGGRSYEQYF. The CDR3 region has the DNA TGTGCCACCAGCAGAGATTCAATAGCGGGAGGACGCTCCTACGAGCAGTACTTC. Full variable domain (rest looked up from reference TRBV15 and TRBJ2-7): DAMVIQNPRYQVTQFGKPVTLSCSQTLNHNVMYWYQQKSSQAPKLLFHYYDKDFNNEADTPDNFQSRRPNTSFCFLDIRSPGLGDTAMYLCATSRDSIAGGRSYEQYFGPGTRLTVT.

The V gene is TRBV5-4, the J gene TRBJ2-1; weak D call: TRBD2 (7 bases). CDR3 length equals 16 residues. The germline CDR1 and CDR2 sequences are SGHNT and YYREEE (reference sequence). V lost 0 bases, J lost 7 bases, and 17 bases lay in between. For the CDR3, the DNA is TGTGCCAGCAGCTTGGGGATTAAGGGAGGGGGGAATGAGCAGTTCTTC. It specifies CASSLGIKGGGNEQFF.

This clone has just one count. The gene calls are TRBV6-5 and TRBJ1-2, with D tentatively TRBD1 (5 bases). The CDR3 totals 16 residues. From germline, CDR1 is MNHEY and CDR2 SVGAGI. V lost 4 bases, J lost 0 bases, and 15 bases lay in between. The CDR3 DNA sequence: TGTGCCAGCAGTTCCCCCGGCAGGGTCCCTAACTATGGCTACACCTTC. This gives the protein CASSSPGRVPNYGYTF.

The chain links TRBV2 to TRBJ2-1, with 7 bases identical to TRBD1. Trimming took 7 bases from V and 1 from J; bases not matched to a gene: 10. Germline values: CDR1 SNHLY, CDR2 FYNNEI. The CDR3 totals 16 residues. As DNA, the CDR3 is TGTGCCAGCATGTGGGGACAGAGCATTTCCTACAATGAGCAGTTCTTC. Its protein is CASMWGQSISYNEQFF.

This chain joins TRBV5-1 and TRBJ2-7; a possible D gene is TRBD2 (5 bases). Per germline, CDR1 SGHRS and CDR2 YFSETQ. V was clipped by 4 bases and J by 6 bases, with 14 bases between them. The CDR3 has 13 amino acids. As DNA, the CDR3 is TGCGCCAGCAGCATGGATATACGGGGCGAGCAGTACTTC. It encodes CASSMDIRGEQYF.

The chain couples TRBV5-4 to TRBJ2-7, with TRBD1 matching 10 bases. The ends lost 4 bases at V and 1 base at J; junction bases unmatched: 5. Germline V lookup: CDR1 SGHNT, CDR2 YYREEE (reference sequence). The CDR3 has 15 amino acids. This chain's CDR3 is CASSTSGQGSYEQYF. The CDR3 nucleotides are TGTGCCAGCAGCACCTCGGGACAGGGGTCCTACGAGCAGTACTTC.

V gene TRBV29-1 combines with J gene TRBJ2-1; D may be TRBD2 (5 bases). From germline, CDR1 is SQVTM and CDR2 ANQGSEA. CDR3 size: 13 residues. Trimming left V 7 bases short and J 1 base short, with 11 bases between. The DNA for the CDR3 is TGCAGCGCAAGAGGGTCATCCTACAATGAGCAGTTCTTC. Translation gives CSARGSSYNEQFF.

The V and J genes are TRBV5-1 and TRBJ2-5; the match to TRBD1 covers 7 bases. Germline V gene data show CDR1 as SGHRS and CDR2 as YFSETQ. CDR3 size: 14 residues. V was pared by 4 bases and J by 0 bases, with 3 bases of the junction left unmatched. CDR3 residues: CASSRGQDQETQYF. As DNA, the CDR3 is TGCGCCAGCAGCCGAGGACAGGACCAAGAGACCCAGTACTTC.

V is TRBV29-1 and J is TRBJ1-1; the D is unclear. V was shortened by 7 bases and J by 1 base, with 16 bases between the two germline ends. From germline, CDR1 is SQVTM and CDR2 ANQGSEA. The CDR3 is made up of 14 amino acids. The CDR3 loop is CSGKGGKSNTEAFF. The CDR3 bases are TGCAGCGGGAAAGGCGGCAAATCGAACACTGAAGCTTTCTTT. The full variable domain, rest sourced from reference TRBV29-1 and TRBJ1-1, is SAVISQKPSRDICQRGTSLTIQCQVDSQVTMMFWYRQQPGQSLTLIATANQGSEATYESGFVIDKFPISRPNLTFSTLTVSNMSPEDSSIYLCSGKGGKSNTEAFFGQGTRLTVV.

This clone was found once. The V call is TRBV5-1, the J call TRBJ2-1, with a tentative D call TRBD2 (5 bases). V was clipped by 1 base and J by 6 bases, with 8 bases between them. Germline lookup yields CDR1 SGHRS and CDR2 YFSETQ. The CDR3 contains 13 residues. CDR3 nucleotides: TGCGCCAGCAGCTTGTTGGAGGTCAATGAGCAGTTCTTC. As protein: CASSLLEVNEQFF.